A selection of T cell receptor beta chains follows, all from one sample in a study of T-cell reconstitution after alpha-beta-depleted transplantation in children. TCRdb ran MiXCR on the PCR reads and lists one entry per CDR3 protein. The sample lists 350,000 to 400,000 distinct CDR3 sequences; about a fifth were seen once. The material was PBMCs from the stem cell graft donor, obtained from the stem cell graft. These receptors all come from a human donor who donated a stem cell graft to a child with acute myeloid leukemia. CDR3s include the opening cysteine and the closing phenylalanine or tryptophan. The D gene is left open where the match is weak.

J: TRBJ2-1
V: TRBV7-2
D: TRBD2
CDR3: CASSPPGLAGHEQFF

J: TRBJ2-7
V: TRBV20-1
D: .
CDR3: CSASREGAYEQYF

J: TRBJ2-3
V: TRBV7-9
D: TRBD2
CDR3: CASSLFPPGLEVDTQYF

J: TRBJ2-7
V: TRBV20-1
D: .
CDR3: CSARDFQDYYEQYF

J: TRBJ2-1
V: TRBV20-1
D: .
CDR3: CSATPPSYNEQFF

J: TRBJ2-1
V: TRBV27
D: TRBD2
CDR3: CASTPIPGTSKSSYNEQFF

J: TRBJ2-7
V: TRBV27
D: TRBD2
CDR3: CASTSMKRLAGELYEQYF

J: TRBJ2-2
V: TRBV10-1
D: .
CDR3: CASSSSPGELFF

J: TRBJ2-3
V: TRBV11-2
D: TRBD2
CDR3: CASRYGRTSGRSDTQYF

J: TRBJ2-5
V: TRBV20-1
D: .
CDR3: CSARARSQETQYF

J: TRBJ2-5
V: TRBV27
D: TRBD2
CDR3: CASSLRGRARETQYF

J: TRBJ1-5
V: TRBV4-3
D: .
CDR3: CASSEAYSNQPQHF

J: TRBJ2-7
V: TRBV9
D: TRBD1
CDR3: CASSVGGTGNEQYF

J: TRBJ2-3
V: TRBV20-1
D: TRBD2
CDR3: CGGLAGSTDTQYF

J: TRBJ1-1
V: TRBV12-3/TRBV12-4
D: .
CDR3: CASSEQGNTEAFF

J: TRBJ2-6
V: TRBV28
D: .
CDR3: CASRRTAGIANVLTF

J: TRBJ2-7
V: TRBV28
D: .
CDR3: CASSLAGYDEQYF

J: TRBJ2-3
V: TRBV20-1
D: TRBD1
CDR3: CSAIGRGLDTQYF

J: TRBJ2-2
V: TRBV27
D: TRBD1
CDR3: CASSFLTGDVIGTGELFF

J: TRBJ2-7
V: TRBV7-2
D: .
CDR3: CASSLGMVPYEQYF

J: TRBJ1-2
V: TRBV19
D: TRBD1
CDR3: CASQLRGQNYGYTF

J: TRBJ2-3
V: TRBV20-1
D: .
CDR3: CSADLAAGLDTQYF

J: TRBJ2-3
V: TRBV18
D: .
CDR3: CASSPTWRGAQYF

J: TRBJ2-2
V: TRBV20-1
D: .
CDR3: CSARDWGIGTGELFF

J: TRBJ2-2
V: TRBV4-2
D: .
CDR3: CASSRGTRSNTGELFF

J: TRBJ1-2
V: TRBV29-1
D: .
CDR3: CSVQDLGGYTF

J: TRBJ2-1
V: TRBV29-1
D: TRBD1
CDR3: CSVGPGQGQPTYNEQFF

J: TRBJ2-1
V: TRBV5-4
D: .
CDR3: CASSLGSKLYNEQFF